Here is one T cell receptor beta chain with its context. Antigen: not known. The data were taken from a study of radiation and T cells in renal cell carcinoma. Overall study context: Nephrectomy followed 15 Gy stereotactic body radiation by 4 weeks.

Method: immunoSEQ multiplex PCR; TCRdb's copy keeps in-frame clones and lacks some. The table records about 130,000 clones, about 88% of them present only once. Study results and limitations: Top tumor clonotypes rose in blood 2 weeks post-radiation, then contracted.

Regarding time point: baseline pretreatment blood. Treatment denoted: 15 Gy SBRT to primary tumor, nephrectomy 4 weeks later. Sample: blood, taken from a patient whose treatment included radiotherapy and nephrectomy. This clonotype was sampled from a woman aged 50 to 60 with renal cell carcinoma.

CDR3 in DNA: TGTGCCAGTAGTGTTCGGGCAGCTCGGATTAATGAAAAACTGTTTTTT. Encoded protein: CASSVRAARINEKLFF. The chain is built from TRBV19 and TRBJ1-4; D call uncertain. From germline, CDR1 is LNHDA and CDR2 SQIVND (reference sequence). This CDR3 has 16 residues. Trimming stripped 5 bases from V and 4 bases from J, with 17 bases between.